Shown below are 12 T cell receptor beta chains from a single sample sequenced in a study of beta chain features in type 1 diabetes. Investigators reverse transcribed all isolated RNA, so they sequenced expressed TCRB transcripts. Clones were sequenced by immunoSEQ multiplex PCR, and TCRdb holds only the in-frame ones, with some missing. The sample gives 900,000 or so clones, 17% of which show up once; roughly 0.025% is in the top ten. Input material: naive CD4+ T cells from blood. The receptors stem from a woman aged 18-30 years in good health.

V and J are TRBV7-2 and TRBJ2-1; no definite D call. Germline V CDR1 and CDR2: SGHTA, FQGNSA. The CDR3 is 14 amino acids. V lost 1 base and J lost 4, with 8 bases in between. CDR3 region: CASSLVLEYNEQFF. For the CDR3, the DNA is TGTGCCAGCAGCTTAGTGTTGGAGTACAATGAGCAGTTCTTC.

The V and J genes are TRBV29-1 and TRBJ2-7, with TRBD1 matching over 9 bases. Trimming at V came to 4 bases and at J to 4 bases, leaving 8 bases not matched to a gene. The CDR3 extends over 14 amino acids. CDR1 SQVTM and CDR2 ANQGSEA come from the germline V gene. The CDR3 loop reads CSVGRTGEEYEQYF. DNA of the CDR3: TGCAGCGTTGGCAGGACAGGGGAAGAATACGAGCAGTACTTC.

V and J are TRBV2 and TRBJ2-5; TRBD2 might be the D (5 bases). Germline-derived CDR1 and CDR2 are SNHLY and FYNNEI. The CDR3 totals 12 residues. Trimming removed 7 bases from V and 4 bases from J, with 10 bases in between. CDR3 coding DNA: TGTGCCAGCAATGCAGGAGGAGAGACCCAGTACTTC. Residues: CASNAGGETQYF.

The gene calls are TRBV9 and TRBJ1-2; the D is unclear. The CDR3 loop spans 14 amino acids. The V end lost 0 bases, the J end lost 2 bases, and 8 bases lay between the germline ends. CDR1 is SGDLS, CDR2 YYNGEE, per germline. The CDR3 nucleotides read TGTGCCAGCAGCGTAGGGGAAAGGAACTATGGCTACACCTTC. Translation gives CASSVGERNYGYTF.

The chain carries TRBV28 and TRBJ2-7, with a weak D call TRBD2 (5 bases). Trimming stripped 6 bases from V and 4 bases from J, with 22 bases between. The germline CDR1 and CDR2 sequences are MDHEN and SYDVKM. The CDR3 has 16 residues. The CDR3 sequence is CASSSAATTRFYEQYF. In DNA form, the CDR3 reads TGTGCCAGCAGCTCAGCGGCCACGACCAGGTTTTACGAGCAGTACTTC.

In the case of this clone: Other nucleotide sequences from this sample produce the same CDR3. The chain couples TRBV5-1 to TRBJ2-5; D ambiguous. The CDR3 spans 12 residues. Germline CDR1 is SGHRS and CDR2 is YFSETQ. V lost 0 bases and J lost 4, with 4 bases in between. The CDR3, as DNA: TGCGCCAGCAGCTTGGTTGGAGAGACCCAGTACTTC. The encoded protein is CASSLVGETQYF.

This clone was detected a few times. The chain links TRBV5-1 to TRBJ2-4, with TRBD2 matching 10 bases. Trimming removed 3 bases from V and 14 bases from J; junction bases left unmatched: 11. The germline gives CDR1 SGHRS, CDR2 YFSETQ. The CDR3 has 14 amino acids. The CDR3 is CASSSIGTSETKYF. CDR3 DNA: TGCGCCAGCAGCTCCATCGGGACTAGCGAAACTAAGTACTTC.

The gene calls are TRBV7-2 and TRBJ2-1; 11 bases are shared with TRBD2. J gave up 0 bases and V 0 bases, and 4 bases lay outside the gene matches. The CDR3 spans 18 residues. Germline CDR1 and CDR2: SGHTA and FQGNSA. The CDR3 protein is CASSLAAGLAASYNEQFF. As DNA, the CDR3 is TGTGCCAGCAGCTTAGCCGCGGGACTAGCGGCCTCCTACAATGAGCAGTTCTTC.

CDR3 sequence reads: CSVHKRDNEQFF. The DNA of the CDR3 is TGCAGCGTCCATAAGCGGGACAATGAGCAGTTCTTC. J is TRBJ2-1 and V is TRBV29-1; D may be TRBD2 (6 bases). This CDR3 contains 12 residues. The V end was cut by 6 bases, the J end by 5 bases, with 11 bases between. Germline values: CDR1 SQVTM, CDR2 ANQGSEA.

This clone was found a few times. This chain connects TRBV29-1 to TRBJ2-5, with 10 bases that match TRBD2. The CDR3 runs to 17 residues. The trim removed 2 bases at V and 4 bases at J, leaving 13 bases unmatched. CDR1 and CDR2 (germline): SQVTM, ANQGSEA. CDR3 amino acids: CSVEIFASGSELETQYF. Here the CDR3 DNA reads TGCAGCGTTGAAATCTTCGCTAGCGGGAGCGAGTTAGAGACCCAGTACTTC.

The gene calls are TRBV9 and TRBJ2-4; TRBD1 aligns across 7 bases. The germline V gene encodes CDR1 SGDLS and CDR2 YYNGEE. V lost 4 bases to trimming and J lost 8 bases; unmatched junction nucleotides: 9. The CDR3 covers 14 residues. The CDR3 is CASSTGAPRDIQYF. The DNA of the CDR3 is TGTGCCAGCAGCACAGGGGCCCCAAGGGACATTCAGTACTTC.

V gene TRBV5-6 combines with J gene TRBJ2-2, with TRBD1 matching 9 bases. Germline values: CDR1 SGHDT, CDR2 YYEEEE. V was pared by 4 bases and J by 5 bases, with 3 bases of the junction left unmatched. The CDR3 contains 14 residues. In nucleotides, the CDR3 is TGTGCCAGCAGCCGGGACAGGGTGACCGGGGAGCTGTTTTTT. Its translation is CASSRDRVTGELFF. Variable domain in full (rest from reference TRBV5-6 and TRBJ2-2): DAGVTQSPTHLIKTRGQQVTLRCSPKSGHDTVSWYQQALGQGPQFIFQYYEEEERQRGNFPDRFSGHQFPNYSSELNVNALLLGDSALYLCASSRDRVTGELFFGEGSRLTVL.